The 12 T cell receptor beta chains listed next were all sequenced from one sample in a study of chemoradiotherapy in HPV16-positive cancers. Sequencing was performed with immunoSEQ multiplex PCR; in TCRdb, only in-frame clones are kept and a portion is missing. The sample lists 11,000 or so clones, about 75% occurring once. This specimen was taken from a patient who underwent chemoradiotherapy. These receptors originate from a human donor with HPV-associated anogenital cancer.

The V and J genes are TRBV5-6 and TRBJ2-3; no clear D. Per the germline V gene, CDR1 is SGHDT and CDR2 is YYEEEE. CDR3 size: 15 residues. Trimming stripped 2 bases from V and 0 bases from J, with 10 bases between. The CDR3 sequence: CASSFLRTSTDTQYF. The CDR3 DNA sequence: TGTGCCAGCAGCTTTCTGAGAACTAGCACAGATACGCAGTATTTT.

The chain uses TRBV5-5 and TRBJ2-5, with a tentative D call TRBD1 (7 bases). Trimming removed 4 bases at V and 3 bases at J, with 10 bases between. This CDR3 contains 13 residues. CDR1 and CDR2 from the germline V gene are SGHKS and YYEKEE (reference sequence). For the CDR3, the DNA is TGTGCCAGCAGCCGGGGGACAGAAGAGACCCAGTACTTC. Residues: CASSRGTEETQYF.

The chain couples TRBV2 to TRBJ2-1; no clear D. Germline CDR1 is SNHLY and CDR2 is FYNNEI. CDR3 length equals 14 residues. The V end was cut by 1 base, the J end by 3 bases, with 7 bases between. The DNA of the CDR3 is TGTGCCAGCAGTGAAGTTCGAGTCTACAATGAGCAGTTCTTC. It specifies CASSEVRVYNEQFF. Together with reference TRBV2 and TRBJ2-1, the CDR3 gives the full variable domain: EPEVTQTPSHQVTQMGQEVILRCVPISNHLYFYWYRQILGQKVEFLVSFYNNEISEKSEIFDDQFSVERPDGSNFTLKIRSTKLEDSAMYFCASSEVRVYNEQFFGPGTRLTVL.

This chain uses TRBV5-1 with TRBJ1-5, with 8 bases lining up with TRBD1. The CDR3 runs to 14 residues. Unmatched junction bases numbered 2, after V lost 4 bases and J lost 2 bases. CDR1 and CDR2 from the germline V gene are SGHRS and YFSETQ. Here the CDR3 DNA reads TGCGCCAGCAGCGTACAGGGGGGCAATCAGCCCCAGCATTTT. The encoded protein is CASSVQGGNQPQHF.

This clone was seen a few times. The V and J genes are TRBV30 and TRBJ2-1; D ambiguous. The CDR3 contains 13 residues. The germline V gene has CDR1 GTSNPN and CDR2 SVGIG (reference sequence). Trimming shortened V by 3 bases and J by 2 bases, and 8 bases separated the two germline ends. In DNA, the CDR3 is TGTGCCTGGAGAGACACACCCTACAATGAGCAGTTCTTC. This sequence encodes CAWRDTPYNEQFF.

The rearrangement uses TRBV27 and TRBJ1-2, with 8 bases lining up with TRBD1. V shed 2 bases, J shed 2 bases, and the junction held 1 base outside the gene matches. The CDR3 has 14 residues. Germline V gene sequence: CDR1 MNHEY, CDR2 SMNVEV (reference sequence). In DNA, the CDR3 is TGTGCCAGCAGTTTACACAGGGGGAACTATGGCTACACCTTC. Translated, it gives CASSLHRGNYGYTF.

This chain connects TRBV5-1 to TRBJ2-2; 11 bases align to TRBD2. The V gene's germline CDR1 is SGHRS and CDR2 YFSETQ. This CDR3 spans 15 amino acids. The V and J ends lost 1 base and 8 bases, in that order; junction bases with no gene match: 4. CDR3 coding DNA: TGCGCCAGCAGCTTGACTAGCGGGAGATCGGGGGAGCTGTTTTTT. Its translation: CASSLTSGRSGELFF.

This clone is termed large. The chain couples TRBV28 to TRBJ2-7; TRBD1 matches at 8 bases. The germline CDR1 and CDR2 sequences are MDHEN and SYDVKM. J gave up 4 bases and V 2 bases, and 4 bases lay outside the gene matches. This CDR3 comprises 14 residues. The CDR3 loop reads CASSLVDRGYEQYF. The DNA of the CDR3 is TGTGCCAGCAGTTTAGTCGACAGGGGTTACGAGCAGTACTTC.

This rearrangement joins TRBV9 to TRBJ1-1; D is uncertain. With 0 bases removed from V and 0 bases from J, the gap between germline ends came to 9 bases. Germline CDR1 and CDR2: SGDLS and YYNGEE. This CDR3 has 15 residues. Here the CDR3 DNA reads TGTGCCAGCAGCGTAGATGACACTATGAACACTGAAGCTTTCTTT. It translates to CASSVDDTMNTEAFF.

The rearrangement links TRBV19 to TRBJ1-1, with D unresolved. The CDR3 has 14 amino acids. Germline CDR1 LNHDA, CDR2 SQIVND (reference sequence). The V gene lost 5 bases and the J gene lost 0 bases, with 10 bases spanning the gap. The CDR3 nucleotides are TGTGCCAGTAGTCAAGGTTTTGTGAACACTGAAGCTTTCTTT. Translated: CASSQGFVNTEAFF.

V gene TRBV5-5 combines with J gene TRBJ1-4; D gene unclear. V was trimmed by 7 bases and J by 4 bases, leaving 14 bases between them. The germline V gene has CDR1 SGHKS and CDR2 YYEKEE (reference sequence). The CDR3 extends over 14 amino acids. The CDR3 spells CASSRSPSNEKLFF. CDR3 nucleotides: TGTGCCAGCTCGAGGTCCCCTAGTAATGAAAAACTGTTTTTT.

The table lists this clone with a few counts. V is TRBV2 and J is TRBJ1-3; possible D gene TRBD1, 5 bases. CDR3 length: 14 amino acids. V was pared by 6 bases and J by 4 bases, with 13 bases between. CDR1 is SNHLY, CDR2 FYNNEI, per germline. The CDR3 bases are TGTGCCAGCAGCCCGGGGCAGGGCGGAAACACCATATATTTT. Its protein product is CASSPGQGGNTIYF.